This T cell receptor (beta chain) originates from a study of monozygotic twins with cystic fibrosis. Broader study findings: Unrelated CF individuals shared fewer identical clonotypes than monozygotic CF twins. Median Simpson clonality of roughly 0.0093 suggested naive T cells predominated. Age, concordance and disease severity did not associate with shared CDR3 numbers.

Sequencing was performed with immunoSEQ multiplex PCR; in TCRdb, only in-frame clones are kept and a portion is missing. The sample carries about 32,000 clones, more than 90% recorded once. Points on this clone: Antigen: not known.

This CDR3 has 14 amino acids. V was clipped by 6 bases and J by 2 bases; unmatched bases: 6. Germline V CDR1 and CDR2: LNHDA, SQIVND (reference sequence). The chain uses TRBV19 and TRBJ1-2, with 7 bases aligning to TRBD1. This TCR was sampled from a girl aged 2-15 years with cystic fibrosis. The sequencing sample was made of blood. The DNA for the CDR3 is TGTGCCAGTAGGATACAGGGGACGAACTATGGCTACACCTTC. It translates to CASRIQGTNYGYTF.